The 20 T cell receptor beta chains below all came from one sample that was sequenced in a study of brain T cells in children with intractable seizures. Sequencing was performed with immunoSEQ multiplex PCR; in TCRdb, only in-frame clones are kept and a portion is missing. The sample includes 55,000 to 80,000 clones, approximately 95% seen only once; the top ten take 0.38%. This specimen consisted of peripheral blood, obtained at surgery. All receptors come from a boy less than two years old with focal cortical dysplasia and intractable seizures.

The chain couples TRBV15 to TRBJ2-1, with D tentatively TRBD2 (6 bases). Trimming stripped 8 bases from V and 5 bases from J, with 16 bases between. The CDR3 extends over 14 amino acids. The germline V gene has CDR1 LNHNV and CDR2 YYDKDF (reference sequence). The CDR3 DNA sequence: TGTGCCACCTCATCGGGACTGACTAACAATGAGCAGTTCTTC. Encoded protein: CATSSGLTNNEQFF.

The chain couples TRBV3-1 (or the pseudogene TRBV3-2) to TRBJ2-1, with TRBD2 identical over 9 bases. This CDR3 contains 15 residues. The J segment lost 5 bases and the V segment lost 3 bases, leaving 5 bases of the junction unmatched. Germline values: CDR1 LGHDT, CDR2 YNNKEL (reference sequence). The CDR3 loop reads CASSHQAGGHNEQFF. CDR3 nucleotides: TGTGCCAGCAGCCACCAAGCGGGGGGCCACAATGAGCAGTTCTTC.

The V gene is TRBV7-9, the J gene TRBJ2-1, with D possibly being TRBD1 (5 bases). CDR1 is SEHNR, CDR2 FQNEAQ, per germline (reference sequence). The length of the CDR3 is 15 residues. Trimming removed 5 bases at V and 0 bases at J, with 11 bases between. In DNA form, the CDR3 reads TGTGCCAGCAGCGGACGACAGAGCTCCTACAATGAGCAGTTCTTC. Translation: CASSGRQSSYNEQFF.

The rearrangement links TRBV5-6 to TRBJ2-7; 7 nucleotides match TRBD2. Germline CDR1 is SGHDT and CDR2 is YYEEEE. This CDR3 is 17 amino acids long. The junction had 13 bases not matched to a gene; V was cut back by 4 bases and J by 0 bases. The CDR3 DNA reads TGTGCCAGCAGCAGCGACCGACTAGCTAGAGGCTCCTACGAGCAGTACTTC. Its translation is CASSSDRLARGSYEQYF.

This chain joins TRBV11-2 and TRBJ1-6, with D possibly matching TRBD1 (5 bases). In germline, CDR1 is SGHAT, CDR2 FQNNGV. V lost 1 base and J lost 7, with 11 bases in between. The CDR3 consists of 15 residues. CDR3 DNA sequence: TGTGCCAGCAGCTTAGCAGCAGGGATCAATTCACCCCTCCACTTT. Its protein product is CASSLAAGINSPLHF.

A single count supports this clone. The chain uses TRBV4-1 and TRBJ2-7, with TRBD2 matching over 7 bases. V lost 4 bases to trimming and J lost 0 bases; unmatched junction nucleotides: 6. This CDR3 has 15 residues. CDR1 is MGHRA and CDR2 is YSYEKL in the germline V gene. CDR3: CASSREGKSSYEQYF. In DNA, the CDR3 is TGCGCCAGCAGCCGGGAGGGGAAAAGCTCCTACGAGCAGTACTTC.

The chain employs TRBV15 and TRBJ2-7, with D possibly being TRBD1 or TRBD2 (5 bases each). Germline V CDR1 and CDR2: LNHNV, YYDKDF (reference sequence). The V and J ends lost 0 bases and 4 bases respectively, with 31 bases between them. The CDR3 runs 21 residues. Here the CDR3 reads CATSRDTWDPRLSMARYEQYF. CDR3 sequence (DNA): TGTGCCACCAGCAGAGATACATGGGACCCCCGGTTATCCATGGCGCGGTACGAGCAGTACTTC.

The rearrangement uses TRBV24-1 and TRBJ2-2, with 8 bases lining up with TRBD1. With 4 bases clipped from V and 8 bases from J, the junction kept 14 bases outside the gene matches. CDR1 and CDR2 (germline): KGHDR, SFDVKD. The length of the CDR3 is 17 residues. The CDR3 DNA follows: TGTGCCACCAGTGACCCTGACAGGGGAGTGTATTCGGGGGAGCTGTTTTTT. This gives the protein CATSDPDRGVYSGELFF.

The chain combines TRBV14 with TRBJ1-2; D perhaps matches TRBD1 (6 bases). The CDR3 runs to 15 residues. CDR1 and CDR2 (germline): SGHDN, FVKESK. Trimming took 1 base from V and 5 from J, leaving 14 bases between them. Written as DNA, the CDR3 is TGTGCCAGCAGCCAAGGGGGGGGCGCATGGTATGGCTACACCTTC. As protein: CASSQGGGAWYGYTF.

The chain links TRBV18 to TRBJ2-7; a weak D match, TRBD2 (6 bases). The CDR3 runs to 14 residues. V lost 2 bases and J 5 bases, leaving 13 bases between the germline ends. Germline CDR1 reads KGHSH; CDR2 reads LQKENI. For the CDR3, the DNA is TGTGCCAGCTCACCAGTCAGGTGGGAGGACGAGCAGTACTTC. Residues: CASSPVRWEDEQYF.

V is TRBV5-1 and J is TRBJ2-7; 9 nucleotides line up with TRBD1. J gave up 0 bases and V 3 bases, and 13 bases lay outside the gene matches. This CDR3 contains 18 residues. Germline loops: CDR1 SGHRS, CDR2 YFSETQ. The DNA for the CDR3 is TGCGCCAGCAGCTCCTCCCGGGTAGGGACAGGGATCTCCTACGAGCAGTACTTC. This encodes CASSSSRVGTGISYEQYF. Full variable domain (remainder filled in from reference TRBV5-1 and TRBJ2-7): KAGVTQTPRYLIKTRGQQVTLSCSPISGHRSVSWYQQTPGQGLQFLFEYFSETQRNKGNFPGRFSGRQFSNSRSEMNVSTLELGDSALYLCASSSSRVGTGISYEQYFGPGTRLTVT.

CDR3 sequence (DNA): TGTGCCAGCCAGCCAGGTGCTTTTAACTATGGCTACACCTTC. The encoded protein is CASQPGAFNYGYTF. V usage is TRBV9 and J usage is TRBJ1-2; D is uncertain. The V end lost 7 bases, the J end lost 1 base, and 14 bases lay between the germline ends. Germline V gene lookup returns CDR1 SGDLS and CDR2 YYNGEE. This CDR3 is 14 amino acids long.

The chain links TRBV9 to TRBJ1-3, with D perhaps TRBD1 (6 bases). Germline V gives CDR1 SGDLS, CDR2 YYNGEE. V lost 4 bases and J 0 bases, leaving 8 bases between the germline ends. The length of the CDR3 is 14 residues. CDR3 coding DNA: TGTGCCAGCAGCCGGACAGTCTCTGGAAACACCATATATTTT. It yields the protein CASSRTVSGNTIYF.

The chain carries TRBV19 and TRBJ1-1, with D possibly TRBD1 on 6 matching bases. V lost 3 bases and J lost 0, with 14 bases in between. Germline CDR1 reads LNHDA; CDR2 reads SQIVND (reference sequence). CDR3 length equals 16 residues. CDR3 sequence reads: CASSIAVAGVNTEAFF. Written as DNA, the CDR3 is TGTGCCAGTAGTATTGCCGTGGCAGGGGTGAACACTGAAGCTTTCTTT.

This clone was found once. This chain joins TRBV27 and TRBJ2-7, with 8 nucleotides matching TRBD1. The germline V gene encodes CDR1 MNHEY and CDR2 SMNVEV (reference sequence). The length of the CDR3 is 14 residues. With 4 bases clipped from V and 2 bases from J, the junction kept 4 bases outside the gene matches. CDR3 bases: TGTGCCAGCAGTTCCGGACAGGGCCCCTACGAGCAGTACTTC. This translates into CASSSGQGPYEQYF.

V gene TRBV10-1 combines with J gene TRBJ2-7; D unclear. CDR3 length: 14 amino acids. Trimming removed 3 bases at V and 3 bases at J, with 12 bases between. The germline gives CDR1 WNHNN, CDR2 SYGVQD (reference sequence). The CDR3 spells CASSDSPTVYEQYF. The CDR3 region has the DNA TGCGCCAGCAGTGACAGCCCGACTGTCTACGAGCAGTACTTC.

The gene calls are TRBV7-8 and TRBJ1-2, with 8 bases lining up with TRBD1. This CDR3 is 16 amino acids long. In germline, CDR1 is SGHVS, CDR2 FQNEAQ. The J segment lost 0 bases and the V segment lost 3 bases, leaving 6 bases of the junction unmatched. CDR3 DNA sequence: TGTGCCAGCAGCTTGCCCGGGACAGGCGCTAACTATGGCTACACCTTC. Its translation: CASSLPGTGANYGYTF.

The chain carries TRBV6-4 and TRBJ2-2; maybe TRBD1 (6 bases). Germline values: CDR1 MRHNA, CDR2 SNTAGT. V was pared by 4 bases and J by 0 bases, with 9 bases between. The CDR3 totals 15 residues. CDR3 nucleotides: TGTGCCAGCAGTGCAGAGGGGGCGAACACCGGGGAGCTGTTTTTT. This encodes CASSAEGANTGELFF.

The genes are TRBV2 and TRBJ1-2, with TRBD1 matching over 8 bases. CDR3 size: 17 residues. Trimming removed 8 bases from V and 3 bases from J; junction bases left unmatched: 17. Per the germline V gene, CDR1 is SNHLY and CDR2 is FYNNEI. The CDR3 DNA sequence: TGTGCCAGCGGCCGCCCGGACAGGGTGATTGCGTACTATGGCTACACCTTC. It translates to CASGRPDRVIAYYGYTF.

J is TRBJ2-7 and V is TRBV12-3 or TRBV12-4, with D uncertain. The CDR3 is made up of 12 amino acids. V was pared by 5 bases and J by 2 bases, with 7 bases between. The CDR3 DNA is TGTGCCAGCAGTCCCAACCCCTACGAGCAGTACTTC. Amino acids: CASSPNPYEQYF.